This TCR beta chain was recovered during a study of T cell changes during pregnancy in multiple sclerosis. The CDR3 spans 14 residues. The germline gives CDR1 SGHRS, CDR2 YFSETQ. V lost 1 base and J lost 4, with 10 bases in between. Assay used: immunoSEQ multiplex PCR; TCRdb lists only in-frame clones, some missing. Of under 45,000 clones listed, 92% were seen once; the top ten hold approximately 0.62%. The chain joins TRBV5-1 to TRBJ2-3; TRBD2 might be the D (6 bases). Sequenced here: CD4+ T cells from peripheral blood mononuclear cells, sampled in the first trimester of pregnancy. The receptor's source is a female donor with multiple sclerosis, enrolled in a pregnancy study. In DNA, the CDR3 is TGCGCCAGCAGCTTGCGGGAGTCTCCAGATACGCAGTATTTT. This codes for CASSLRESPDTQYF.